This entry concerns a single TCR beta chain. The antigen is not known. The authors sorted CD4+ naive, central memory, regulatory and stem cell-like memory cells via CD45RO/CCR7/CD25/CD127/CD95/CD27. The data stem from a study of beta chain features in type 1 diabetes. Of the isolated RNA, all was reverse transcribed, and so the sequenced material was expressed TCRB transcripts. Profiled with immunoSEQ multiplex PCR; TCRdb holds only in-frame clones, not every one. The sample lists approximately 600,000 clones, under 15% occurring once. Findings and limits, study-wide: A moderate, significant TCRB CDR3 shortening appeared in type 1 diabetes across four CD4+ subsets. Compared with healthy donors, patients appeared to share more similar naive, central memory and regulatory TCRB repertoires. More deletions and fewer insertions at VDJ junctions were seen in type 1 diabetes patients. It was not settled here whether HLA type affects TCRB rearrangement.

Input material: naive CD4+ T cells from blood. The sequence derives from a man younger than 45 with type 1 diabetes.

The CDR3 nucleotides read TGCAGCGTGTGGGGAACACCTTCCGGGGGGACCTACGAGCAGTACTTC. It encodes CSVWGTPSGGTYEQYF. The rearrangement uses TRBV29-1 and TRBJ2-7; 7 bases line up with TRBD2. Germline lookup yields CDR1 SQVTM and CDR2 ANQGSEA. J lost 2 bases, V lost 6 bases, and 16 bases had no gene match. This CDR3 is built from 16 residues.